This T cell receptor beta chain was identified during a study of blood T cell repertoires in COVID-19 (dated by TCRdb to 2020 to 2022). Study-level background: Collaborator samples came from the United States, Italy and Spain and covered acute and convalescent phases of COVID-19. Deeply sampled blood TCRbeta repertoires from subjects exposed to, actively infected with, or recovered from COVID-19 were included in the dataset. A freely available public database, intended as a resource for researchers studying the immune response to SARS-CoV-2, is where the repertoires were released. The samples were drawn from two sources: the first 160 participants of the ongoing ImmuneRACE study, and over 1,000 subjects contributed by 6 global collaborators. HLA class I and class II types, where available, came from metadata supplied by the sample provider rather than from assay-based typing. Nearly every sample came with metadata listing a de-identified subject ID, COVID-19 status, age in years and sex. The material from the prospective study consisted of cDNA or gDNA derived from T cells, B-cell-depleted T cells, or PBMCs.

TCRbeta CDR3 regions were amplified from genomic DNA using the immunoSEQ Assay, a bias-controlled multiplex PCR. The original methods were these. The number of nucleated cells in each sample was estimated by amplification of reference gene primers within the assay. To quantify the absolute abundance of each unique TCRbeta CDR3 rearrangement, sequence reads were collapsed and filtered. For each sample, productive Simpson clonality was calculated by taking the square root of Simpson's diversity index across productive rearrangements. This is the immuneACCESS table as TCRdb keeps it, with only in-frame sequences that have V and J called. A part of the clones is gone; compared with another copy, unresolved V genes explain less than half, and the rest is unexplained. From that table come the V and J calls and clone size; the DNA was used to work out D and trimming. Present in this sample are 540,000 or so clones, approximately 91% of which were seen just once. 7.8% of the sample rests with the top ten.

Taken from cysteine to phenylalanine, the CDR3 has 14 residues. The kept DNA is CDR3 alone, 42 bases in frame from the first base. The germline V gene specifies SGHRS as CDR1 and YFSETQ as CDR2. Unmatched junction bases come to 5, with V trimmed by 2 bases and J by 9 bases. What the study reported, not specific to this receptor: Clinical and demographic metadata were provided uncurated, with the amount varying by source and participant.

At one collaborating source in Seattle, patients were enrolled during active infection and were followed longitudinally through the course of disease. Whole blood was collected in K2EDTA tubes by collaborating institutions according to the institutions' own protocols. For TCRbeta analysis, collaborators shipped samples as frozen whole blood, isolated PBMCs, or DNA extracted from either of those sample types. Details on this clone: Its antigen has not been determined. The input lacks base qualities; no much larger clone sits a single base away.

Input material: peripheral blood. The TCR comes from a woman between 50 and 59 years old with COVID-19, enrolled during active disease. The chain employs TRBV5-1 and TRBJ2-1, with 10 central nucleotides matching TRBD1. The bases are TGCGCCAGCAGCTTCCTGACAGGGGGCGGTGAGCAGTTCTTC. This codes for CASSFLTGGGEQFF. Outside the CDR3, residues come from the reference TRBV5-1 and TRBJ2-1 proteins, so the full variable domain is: KAGVTQTPRYLIKTRGQQVTLSCSPISGHRSVSWYQQTPGQGLQFLFEYFSETQRNKGNFPGRFSGRQFSNSRSEMNVSTLELGDSALYLCASSFLTGGGEQFFGPGTRLTVL.